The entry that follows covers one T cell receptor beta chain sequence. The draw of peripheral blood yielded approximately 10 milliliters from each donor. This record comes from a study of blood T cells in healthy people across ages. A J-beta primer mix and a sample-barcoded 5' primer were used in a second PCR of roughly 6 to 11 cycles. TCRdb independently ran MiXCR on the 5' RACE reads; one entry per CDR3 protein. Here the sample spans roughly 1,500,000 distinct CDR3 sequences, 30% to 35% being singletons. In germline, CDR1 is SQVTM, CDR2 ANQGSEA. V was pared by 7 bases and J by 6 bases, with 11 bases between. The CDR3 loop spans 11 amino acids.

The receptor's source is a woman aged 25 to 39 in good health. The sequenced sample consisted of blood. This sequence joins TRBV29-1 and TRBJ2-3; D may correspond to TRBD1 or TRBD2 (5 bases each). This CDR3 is CSGGIGDTQYF. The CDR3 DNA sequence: TGCAGCGGGGGGATAGGGGATACGCAGTATTTT.